The source of this T cell receptor (beta chain) is a study of radiotherapy plus CTLA-4 blockade in lung cancer. Looking at the study overall: Objective response rate was over 15%; disease control rate, about 28%.

With ipilimumab providing CTLA-4 blockade, focal radiation was administered to patients who had chemo-refractory metastatic non-small-cell lung cancer. Germline lookup yields CDR1 MDHEN and CDR2 SYDVKM. V lost 6 bases to trimming and J lost 6 bases; unmatched junction nucleotides: 7. The CDR3 contains 13 residues. Concerning this clone: Its antigen remains unidentified.

Overall study results and limits: Interferon-beta, together with early blood T cell clone dynamics, reportedly best predicted response. Tumor-derived TCR clones expanded in blood after radiotherapy plus ipilimumab.

Profiling relied on immunoSEQ multiplex PCR, and the TCRdb table lists in-frame clones only, not all of them. This table holds 77,000 or so clones, approximately 73% found once. This chain links TRBV28 with TRBJ1-1; 7 positions match TRBD1. Sequenced material: peripheral blood, taken from a patient treated with radiotherapy plus ipilimumab. This clonotype was obtained from a human donor with non-small cell lung cancer whose response to radiotherapy plus ipilimumab could not be evaluated. The CDR3 DNA is TGTGCCAGCAGGTCAACAGGGGTCTCTGAAGCTTTCTTT. Residues: CASRSTGVSEAFF. Complete variable domain (other parts from reference TRBV28 and TRBJ1-1): DVKVTQSSRYLVKRTGEKVFLECVQDMDHENMFWYRQDPGLGLRLIYFSYDVKMKEKGDIPEGYSVSREKKERFSLILESASTNQTSMYLCASRSTGVSEAFFGQGTRLTVV.